Sequencing of this TCR beta chain was carried out in a study of spatial heterogeneity in lung cancer. This clonotype turned up a few times. Using its own MiXCR run on the 5' RACE reads, TCRdb lists one record per CDR3 protein. The sample lists fewer than 45,000 distinct CDR3 sequences, less than 9% seen once, with roughly 30% in the top ten. Time point defined: sample taken at primary tumor resection. Researchers sequenced whole RNA taken from tumor, nontumor lung or frozen PBMC without sorting. V lost 0 bases and J lost 4; bases outside the gene matches: 13. This CDR3 region has 20 residues. Germline V gene sequence: CDR1 LNHDA, CDR2 SQIVND (reference sequence).

The V call is TRBV19, the J call TRBJ2-3; 13 positions match TRBD2. The source material was PBMCs, sampled at surgery. This receptor was taken from a female donor with early-stage non-small cell lung cancer. This chain's CDR3 is CASSIDRRMWTSGGADTQYF. Written as DNA, the CDR3 is TGTGCCAGTAGTATAGATCGGAGAATGTGGACTAGCGGGGGTGCAGATACGCAGTATTTT.